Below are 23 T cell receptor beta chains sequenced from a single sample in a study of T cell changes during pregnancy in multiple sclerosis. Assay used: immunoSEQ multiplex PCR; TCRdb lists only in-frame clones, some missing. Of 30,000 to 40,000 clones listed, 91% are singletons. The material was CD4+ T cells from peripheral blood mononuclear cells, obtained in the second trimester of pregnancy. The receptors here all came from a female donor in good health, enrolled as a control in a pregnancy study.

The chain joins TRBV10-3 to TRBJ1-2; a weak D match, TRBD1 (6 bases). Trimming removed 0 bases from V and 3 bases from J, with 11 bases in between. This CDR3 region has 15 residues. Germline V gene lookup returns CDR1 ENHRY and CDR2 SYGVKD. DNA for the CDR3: TGTGCCATCAGTGAGTCCCGCGGGGGCGACTATGGCTACACCTTC. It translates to CAISESRGGDYGYTF.

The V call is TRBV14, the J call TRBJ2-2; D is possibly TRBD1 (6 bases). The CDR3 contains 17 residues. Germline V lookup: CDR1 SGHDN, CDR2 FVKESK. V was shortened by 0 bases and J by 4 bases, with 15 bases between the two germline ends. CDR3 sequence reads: CASSQDLYRASTGELFF. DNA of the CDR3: TGTGCCAGCAGCCAAGACTTGTACAGGGCCAGCACCGGGGAGCTGTTTTTT.

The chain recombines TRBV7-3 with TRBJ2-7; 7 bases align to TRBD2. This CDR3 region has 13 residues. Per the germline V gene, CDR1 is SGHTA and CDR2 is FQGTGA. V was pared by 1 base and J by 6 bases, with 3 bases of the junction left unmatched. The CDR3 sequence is CASSLSREGEQYF. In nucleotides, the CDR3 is TGTGCCAGCAGCTTAAGCAGGGAGGGCGAGCAGTACTTC.

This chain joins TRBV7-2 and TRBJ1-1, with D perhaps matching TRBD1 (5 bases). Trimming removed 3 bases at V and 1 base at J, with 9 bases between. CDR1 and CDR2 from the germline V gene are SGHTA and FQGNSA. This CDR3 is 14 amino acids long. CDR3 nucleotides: TGTGCCAGCAGCTTCTCAGGGTCGAACACTGAAGCTTTCTTT. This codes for CASSFSGSNTEAFF.

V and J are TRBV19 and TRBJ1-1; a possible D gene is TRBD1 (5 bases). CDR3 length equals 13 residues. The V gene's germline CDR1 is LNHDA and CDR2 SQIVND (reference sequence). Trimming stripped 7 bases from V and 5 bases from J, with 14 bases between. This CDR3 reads CASIGATQTEAFF. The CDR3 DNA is TGTGCCAGTATAGGGGCCACCCAAACTGAAGCTTTCTTT.

CDR3 coding DNA: TGTGCCAGCAGCTCACAGGGGGTCGGCACAGATACGCAGTATTTT. Protein product: CASSSQGVGTDTQYF. The V and J genes are TRBV7-2 and TRBJ2-3, with TRBD1 identical over 8 bases. V shed 4 bases, J shed 1 base, and the junction held 4 bases outside the gene matches. The CDR3 runs 15 residues. Germline CDR1 is SGHTA and CDR2 is FQGNSA.

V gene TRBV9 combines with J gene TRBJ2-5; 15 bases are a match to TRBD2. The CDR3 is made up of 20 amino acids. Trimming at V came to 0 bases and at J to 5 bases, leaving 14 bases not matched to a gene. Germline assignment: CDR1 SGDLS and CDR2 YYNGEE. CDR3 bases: TGTGCCAGCAGCGTAGGGACTAGCGGGGGGGCGGGGAAGTTTGTGGAGACCCAGTACTTC. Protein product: CASSVGTSGGAGKFVETQYF.

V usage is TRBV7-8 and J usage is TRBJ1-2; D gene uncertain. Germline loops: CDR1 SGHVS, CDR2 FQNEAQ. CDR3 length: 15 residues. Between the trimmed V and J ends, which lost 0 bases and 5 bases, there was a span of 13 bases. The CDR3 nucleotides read TGTGCCAGCAGCTTAGCAATTATGCTGCGGTATGGCTACACCTTC. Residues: CASSLAIMLRYGYTF.

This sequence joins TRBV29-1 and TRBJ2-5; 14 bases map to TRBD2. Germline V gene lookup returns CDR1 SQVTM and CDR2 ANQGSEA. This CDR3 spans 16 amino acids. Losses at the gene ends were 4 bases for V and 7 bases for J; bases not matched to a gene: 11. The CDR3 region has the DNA TGCAGCGTTGCCGGGACTAGCGGGGGACGAGGTCGGACCCAGTACTTC. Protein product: CSVAGTSGGRGRTQYF.

The CDR3 region is CSALTGIGETQYF. Written as DNA, the CDR3 is TGCAGCGCACTGACAGGGATCGGAGAGACCCAGTACTTC. The chain recombines TRBV29-1 with TRBJ2-5, with 7 nucleotides matching TRBD1. The length of the CDR3 is 13 residues. Germline V CDR1 and CDR2: SQVTM, ANQGSEA. Trimming took 7 bases from V and 4 from J; bases not matched to a gene: 9.

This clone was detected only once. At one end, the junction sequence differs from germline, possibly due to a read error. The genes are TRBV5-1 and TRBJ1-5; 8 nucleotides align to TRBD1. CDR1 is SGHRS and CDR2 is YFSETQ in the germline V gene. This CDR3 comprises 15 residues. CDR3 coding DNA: TGCGCCGGCAGCTTGACAGGGGCCGGAAATCAGCCCCAGCATTTT. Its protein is CAGSLTGAGNQPQHF.

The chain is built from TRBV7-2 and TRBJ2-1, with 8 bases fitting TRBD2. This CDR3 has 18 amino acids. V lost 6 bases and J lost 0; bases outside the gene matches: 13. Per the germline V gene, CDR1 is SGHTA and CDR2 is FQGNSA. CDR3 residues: CASRYEVLAGSSYNEQFF. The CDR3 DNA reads TGTGCCAGCAGATACGAAGTCTTAGCGGGGAGCTCCTACAATGAGCAGTTCTTC.

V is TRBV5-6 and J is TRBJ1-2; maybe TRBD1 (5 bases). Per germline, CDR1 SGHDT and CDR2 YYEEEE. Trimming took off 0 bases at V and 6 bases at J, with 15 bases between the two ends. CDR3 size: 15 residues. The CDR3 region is CASSLAGQGYDGYTF. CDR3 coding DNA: TGTGCCAGCAGCTTGGCCGGGCAGGGTTACGATGGCTACACCTTC. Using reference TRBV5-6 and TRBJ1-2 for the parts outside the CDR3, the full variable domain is DAGVTQSPTHLIKTRGQQVTLRCSPKSGHDTVSWYQQALGQGPQFIFQYYEEEERQRGNFPDRFSGHQFPNYSSELNVNALLLGDSALYLCASSLAGQGYDGYTFGSGTRLTVV.

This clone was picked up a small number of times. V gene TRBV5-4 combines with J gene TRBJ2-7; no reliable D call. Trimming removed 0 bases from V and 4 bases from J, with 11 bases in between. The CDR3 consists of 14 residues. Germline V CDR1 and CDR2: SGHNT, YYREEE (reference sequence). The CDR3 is CASSLGGNQYEQYF. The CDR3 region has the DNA TGTGCCAGCAGCTTGGGAGGCAACCAGTACGAGCAGTACTTC.

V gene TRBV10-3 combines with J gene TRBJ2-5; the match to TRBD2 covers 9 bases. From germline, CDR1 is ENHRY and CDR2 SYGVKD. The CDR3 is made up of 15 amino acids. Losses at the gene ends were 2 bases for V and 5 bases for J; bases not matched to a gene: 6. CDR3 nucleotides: TGTGCCATCAGTGAGGCGGGGGGGCCGAGGGAGACCCAGTACTTC. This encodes CAISEAGGPRETQYF.

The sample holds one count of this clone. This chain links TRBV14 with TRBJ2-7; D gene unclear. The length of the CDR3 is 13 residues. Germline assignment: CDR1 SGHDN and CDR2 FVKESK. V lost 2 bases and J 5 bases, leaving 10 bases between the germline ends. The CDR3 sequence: CASSQLRWNEQYF. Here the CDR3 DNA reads TGTGCCAGCAGCCAATTGCGGTGGAACGAGCAGTACTTC.

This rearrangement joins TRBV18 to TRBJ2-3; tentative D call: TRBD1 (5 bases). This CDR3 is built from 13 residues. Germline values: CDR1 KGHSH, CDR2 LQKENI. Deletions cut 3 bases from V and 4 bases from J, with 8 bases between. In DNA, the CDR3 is TGTGCCAGCTCACCGAAGGGGTCAGATACGCAGTATTTT. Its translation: CASSPKGSDTQYF.

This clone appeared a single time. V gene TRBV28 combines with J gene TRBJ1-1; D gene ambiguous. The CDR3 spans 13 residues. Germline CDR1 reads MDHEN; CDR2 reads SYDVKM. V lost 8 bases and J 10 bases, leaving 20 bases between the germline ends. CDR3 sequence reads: CASRFQPLAVAFF. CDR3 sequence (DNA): TGTGCCAGCCGATTCCAGCCCCTTGCGGTAGCTTTCTTT.

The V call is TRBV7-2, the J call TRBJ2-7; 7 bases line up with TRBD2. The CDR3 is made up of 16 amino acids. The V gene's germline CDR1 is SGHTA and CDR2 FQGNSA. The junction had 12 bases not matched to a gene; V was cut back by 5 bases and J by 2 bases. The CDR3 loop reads CASSTRGWGGAYEQYF. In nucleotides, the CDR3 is TGTGCCAGCAGCACTAGAGGATGGGGGGGGGCCTACGAGCAGTACTTC.

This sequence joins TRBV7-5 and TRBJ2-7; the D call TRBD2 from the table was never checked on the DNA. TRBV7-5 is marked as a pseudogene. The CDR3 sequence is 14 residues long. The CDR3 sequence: CARSLIAFPYEQYF. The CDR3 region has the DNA TGTGCCAGAAGCTTGATCGCGTTCCCCTACGAGCAGTACTTC.

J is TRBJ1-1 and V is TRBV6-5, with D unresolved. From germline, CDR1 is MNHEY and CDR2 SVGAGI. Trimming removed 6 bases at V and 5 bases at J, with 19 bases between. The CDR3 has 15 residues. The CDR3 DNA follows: TGTGCCAGCAGAAGTACGGTGGAGGTTGCGACTGAAGCTTTCTTT. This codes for CASRSTVEVATEAFF.

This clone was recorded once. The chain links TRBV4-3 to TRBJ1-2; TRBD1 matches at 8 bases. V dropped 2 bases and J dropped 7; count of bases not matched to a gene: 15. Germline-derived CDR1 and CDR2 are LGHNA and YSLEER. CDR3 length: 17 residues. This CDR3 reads CASSQPRAGTGFGGYTF. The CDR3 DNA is TGCGCCAGCAGCCAACCTAGGGCCGGGACAGGCTTTGGTGGCTACACCTTC.

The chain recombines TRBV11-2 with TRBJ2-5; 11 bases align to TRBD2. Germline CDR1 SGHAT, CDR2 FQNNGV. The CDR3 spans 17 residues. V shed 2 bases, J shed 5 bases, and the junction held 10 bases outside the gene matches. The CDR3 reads CASSLNVAGGPRETQYF. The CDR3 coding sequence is TGTGCCAGCAGCTTAAACGTAGCGGGGGGGCCCAGGGAGACCCAGTACTTC.